These 18 T cell receptor beta chains originate from one sample sequenced in a study of blood T cell repertoires in COVID-19. The method was immunoSEQ multiplex PCR; TCRdb's version includes in-frame clones alone and lacks a portion of them. The table shows about 290,000 clones, with about 82% occurring only once. Sequencing used peripheral blood. All receptors come from a woman aged 50 to 60 with active or convalescent COVID-19.

The V and J genes are TRBV4-1 and TRBJ2-3; 8 bases agree with TRBD1. With 6 bases clipped from V and 4 bases from J, the junction kept 6 bases outside the gene matches. The CDR3 has 14 amino acids. CDR1 MGHRA and CDR2 YSYEKL come from the germline V gene. As DNA, the CDR3 is TGCGCCAGCAGTCGGACAGGGTTGGCAGATACGCAGTATTTT. This gives the protein CASSRTGLADTQYF.

This chain connects TRBV5-1 to TRBJ2-7, with a weak D call TRBD2 (5 bases). V dropped 0 bases and J dropped 6 bases, with 13 bases sitting between them. The CDR3 covers 14 residues. The germline CDR1 and CDR2 sequences are SGHRS and YFSETQ. CDR3 sequence: CASSLGTPTGEQYF. For the CDR3, the DNA is TGCGCCAGCAGCTTGGGGACTCCGACCGGCGAGCAGTACTTC.

J is TRBJ2-3 and V is TRBV5-1; 8 bases map to TRBD2. This CDR3 is 16 amino acids long. The trim removed 0 bases at V and 1 base at J, leaving 4 bases unmatched. CDR1 and CDR2 (germline): SGHRS, YFSETQ. This CDR3 is CASSLGGTRGTDTQYF. In DNA, the CDR3 is TGCGCCAGCAGCTTGGGAGGGACTAGAGGCACAGATACGCAGTATTTT.

The chain couples TRBV19 to TRBJ1-1; D is unresolved. Germline assignment: CDR1 LNHDA and CDR2 SQIVND (reference sequence). The V gene lost 4 bases and the J gene lost 0 bases, with 9 bases spanning the gap. This CDR3 has 14 residues. The CDR3 DNA follows: TGTGCCAGTAGTAAACAGATTATGAACACTGAAGCTTTCTTT. It yields the protein CASSKQIMNTEAFF.

The rearrangement uses TRBV5-6 and TRBJ1-6; 7 nucleotides match TRBD1. There are 17 residues in the CDR3. The V gene's germline CDR1 is SGHDT and CDR2 YYEEEE. With 0 bases clipped from V and 4 bases from J, the junction kept 7 bases outside the gene matches. The CDR3 coding sequence is TGTGCCAGCAGCTTGGCGCAGGGGGTCCCTTATAATTCACCCCTCCACTTT. Residues: CASSLAQGVPYNSPLHF.

The V gene is TRBV11-2, the J gene TRBJ2-5, with TRBD2 as a possible D gene (5 bases). V dropped 4 bases and J dropped 4 bases, with 13 bases sitting between them. The CDR3 is 14 residues long. Germline CDR1 is SGHAT and CDR2 is FQNNGV. The CDR3 spells CASSSGVWGETQYF. The CDR3 DNA sequence: TGTGCCAGCAGCTCCGGGGTATGGGGAGAGACCCAGTACTTC.

The rearrangement joins TRBV11-2 to TRBJ1-4; 9 bases fit TRBD1. V dropped 4 bases and J dropped 10; count of bases not matched to a gene: 7. The CDR3 runs 14 residues. Germline V gives CDR1 SGHAT, CDR2 FQNNGV. In DNA, the CDR3 is TGTGCCAGCAGCTCGGGACAGGGATGGGGAAAACTGTTTTTT. This sequence encodes CASSSGQGWGKLFF.

J is TRBJ1-5 and V is TRBV6-5, with D possibly matching TRBD1 (6 bases). V was shortened by 6 bases and J by 5 bases, with 11 bases between the two germline ends. The CDR3 loop spans 13 amino acids. CDR1 and CDR2 from the germline V gene are MNHEY and SVGAGI. CDR3 amino acids: CASSGQWDQPQHF. The CDR3 DNA reads as TGTGCCAGCAGCGGACAGTGGGATCAGCCCCAGCATTTT.

This chain joins TRBV7-9 and TRBJ1-4, with D possibly TRBD1 on 5 matching bases. Germline values: CDR1 SEHNR, CDR2 FQNEAQ (reference sequence). The CDR3 has 16 amino acids. Trimming removed 1 base from V and 4 bases from J, with 13 bases in between. The CDR3 nucleotides read TGTGCCAGCAGCTTAGGTTCCGCCAGGGTTAATGAAAAACTGTTTTTT. As protein: CASSLGSARVNEKLFF.

The chain recombines TRBV19 with TRBJ1-5; 8 bases agree with TRBD1. The CDR3 consists of 15 residues. Trimming took 4 bases from V and 6 from J; bases not matched to a gene: 8. Germline lookup yields CDR1 LNHDA and CDR2 SQIVND (reference sequence). CDR3 bases: TGTGCCAGTAGTACCCAGGGGGCAGGCGGTCAGCCCCAGCATTTT. It translates to CASSTQGAGGQPQHF.

This chain links TRBV5-1 with TRBJ2-5; D is ambiguous. CDR1 SGHRS and CDR2 YFSETQ come from the germline V gene. The CDR3 totals 13 residues. V shed 1 base and J shed 5 bases, with 9 bases lying between them. The CDR3 DNA reads as TGCGCCAGCAGCTTGACCAGCAGGGAGACCCAGTACTTC. It is translated as CASSLTSRETQYF.

The chain links TRBV13 to TRBJ2-7; 9 nucleotides match TRBD1. The CDR3 covers 16 residues. Germline loops: CDR1 PRHDT, CDR2 FYEKMQ (reference sequence). Trimming took 0 bases from V and 3 from J; bases not matched to a gene: 6. CDR3 in amino acids: CASSLGNRGPGYEQYF. CDR3 coding DNA: TGTGCCAGCAGCTTAGGGAACAGGGGGCCCGGCTACGAGCAGTACTTC.

The chain employs TRBV2 and TRBJ2-3; a possible D gene is TRBD1 (6 bases). Trimming took off 8 bases at V and 1 base at J, with 16 bases between the two ends. CDR1 is SNHLY and CDR2 is FYNNEI in the germline V gene. The CDR3 has 15 residues. The CDR3 is CASEPSGHRTDTQYF. The CDR3 nucleotides are TGTGCCAGCGAACCCTCGGGACACCGCACAGATACGCAGTATTTT.

The chain uses TRBV27 and TRBJ2-3; 12 bases fit TRBD2. Looked up from germline, CDR1 is MNHEY and CDR2 is SMNVEV (reference sequence). V trimming: 3 bases; J trimming: 3 bases; junction bases outside the gene matches: 10. CDR3 length: 18 residues. In nucleotides, the CDR3 is TGTGCCAGCAGTTTTACTCGACTAGCGGGAGATGGTACAGATACGCAGTATTTT. This translates into CASSFTRLAGDGTDTQYF.

The chain uses TRBV9 and TRBJ2-2; 9 bases are shared with TRBD1. The V segment lost 1 base and the J segment 0 bases; nucleotides outside the gene matches: 7. Per the germline V gene, CDR1 is SGDLS and CDR2 is YYNGEE. The CDR3 is made up of 18 amino acids. The CDR3 here is CASSVSDRGVSNTGELFF. CDR3 sequence (DNA): TGTGCCAGCAGCGTATCGGACAGGGGAGTTTCGAACACCGGGGAGCTGTTTTTT.

V usage is TRBV28 and J usage is TRBJ1-2; D is perhaps TRBD1 (5 bases). Germline V CDR1 and CDR2: MDHEN, SYDVKM. This CDR3 spans 12 amino acids. V dropped 5 bases and J dropped 6 bases, with 10 bases sitting between them. CDR3 in DNA: TGTGCCAGCAGTCAGGGAATGCATGGCTACACCTTC. This translates into CASSQGMHGYTF.

The chain joins TRBV28 to TRBJ1-3; TRBD1 matches at 8 bases. The CDR3 runs to 15 residues. Germline CDR1 and CDR2: MDHEN and SYDVKM. V lost 3 bases to trimming and J lost 7 bases; unmatched junction nucleotides: 8. The DNA of the CDR3 is TGTGCCAGCAGTTTGGGGACAGGCCCCGGGAACACCATATATTTT. Protein product: CASSLGTGPGNTIYF.

V and J are TRBV11-3 and TRBJ1-1; D gene uncertain. CDR3 length: 15 residues. The V gene lost 3 bases and the J gene lost 4 bases, with 15 bases spanning the gap. Germline V gives CDR1 SGHNT, CDR2 YENEEA. This CDR3 is CASSFYYGEGTEAFF. The CDR3 bases are TGTGCCAGCAGCTTTTATTATGGGGAGGGCACTGAAGCTTTCTTT. Using reference TRBV11-3 and TRBJ1-1 for the parts outside the CDR3, the full variable domain is EAGVVQSPRYKIIEKKQPVAFWCNPISGHNTLYWYLQNLGQGPELLIRYENEEAVDDSQLPKDRFSAERLKGVDSTLKIQPAELGDSAVYLCASSFYYGEGTEAFFGQGTRLTVV.